The rows below give T cell receptor beta chains drawn from one sample of a study of cytomegalovirus exposure and HLA in healthy donors. The protocol was immunoSEQ multiplex PCR, while the TCRdb copy is restricted to in-frame clones and leaves out a portion. The profile shows more than 100,000 clones, around 77% of them singletons. The material sequenced was PBMCs. The source of these receptors is a man aged 45-60 years in good health and CMV-seropositive. Both conserved end residues are part of each CDR3. A D gene is named only where the DNA matches it firmly. Some rows have no size entry. The others give once, few or many, or a class for an expanded clone.

j_call | d_call | v_call | clone_size | cdr3_nt | cdr3_aa
TRBJ2-7 | NA | TRBV11-3 | NA | TGTGCCGGCAGCGGAAGAGGTGGAGAGCAGTACTTC | CAGSGRGGEQYF
TRBJ2-5 | TRBD2 | TRBV5-6 | NA | TGTGCCAGCAGCTCTACCGACAGGTTTAGCGGGAGCCGGGAGACCCAGTACTTC | CASSSTDRFSGSRETQYF
TRBJ2-1 | NA | TRBV21-1 | NA | TGTGCCAGCAGGAAGGGTCGGGAGCGGTATGAGCAGTTCTTC | CASRKGRERYEQFF
TRBJ1-3 | TRBD1 | TRBV5-4 | NA | TGTGCCAGCAGCTCGGGGGGACAGGGGGCCGGAAACACCATATATTTT | CASSSGGQGAGNTIYF
TRBJ2-1 | NA | TRBV5-1 | NA | TGCGCCAGCAGCTTGGCTGGGGACTGGTCCTACAATGAGCAGTTCTTC | CASSLAGDWSYNEQFF
TRBJ2-2 | NA | TRBV7-9 | few | TGTGCCAGCAGCTTAGTTTTTCAGATGAACACCGGGGAGCTGTTTTTT | CASSLVFQMNTGELFF
TRBJ2-7 | TRBD2 | TRBV9 | few | TGTGCCAGCAGCCCGACTAGCGACGTGTACGAGCAGTACTTC | CASSPTSDVYEQYF
TRBJ2-7 | TRBD1 | TRBV14 | NA | TGTGCCAGCAGCCTCCGGACAGGGGGGTGGTTGGAGCAGTACTTC | CASSLRTGGWLEQYF
TRBJ2-3 | TRBD2 | TRBV7-9 | NA | TGTGCCAGCAGTCGCGGACTAGCGGGAACCACAGATACGCAGTATTTT | CASSRGLAGTTDTQYF
TRBJ1-3 | TRBD1 | TRBV27 | few | TGTGCCAGCAGTGACGAAGGGGGCGCGAATGGAAACACCATATATTTT | CASSDEGGANGNTIYF
TRBJ2-7 | TRBD1 | TRBV11-2 | NA | TGTGCCAGCACTCGCCGTTTGTGGGACAGTGCCTACGAGCAGTACTTC | CASTRRLWDSAYEQYF
TRBJ2-1 | TRBD2 | TRBV27 | NA | TGTGCCAGCCGACTAGCGGGAGGTGGCAATGAGCAGTTCTTC | CASRLAGGGNEQFF
TRBJ1-1 | NA | TRBV19 | few | TGTGCCAGTAGTCCCACGGGACACATGAACACTGAAGCTTTCTTT | CASSPTGHMNTEAFF
TRBJ2-7 | NA | TRBV19 | NA | TGTGCCAGTAGTCCCGGGTACCTCGCCGAGCAGTACTTC | CASSPGYLAEQYF
TRBJ1-1 | TRBD1 | TRBV6-5 | NA | TGTGCCAGCAGAAATGGCGGGACAGCTACCCAAAAAGCTTTCTTT | CASRNGGTATQKAFF
TRBJ1-5 | NA | TRBV23-1 | NA | TGCGCCAGCAGTCGGCAGAAGCCCCAGCATTTT | CASSRQKPQHF
TRBJ2-3 | NA | TRBV4-1 | few | TGCGCCAGCAGCCAAGGGGCCTACACAGATACGCAGTATTTT | CASSQGAYTDTQYF
TRBJ2-1 | NA | TRBV14 | NA | TGTGCCAGCAGTCGGAGGATTACCTACAATGAGCAGTTCTTC | CASSRRITYNEQFF
TRBJ1-4 | TRBD1 | TRBV7-2 | NA | TGTGCCAGCAGCCTCCCACTGACAGGGTTGGATGAAAAACTGTTTTTT | CASSLPLTGLDEKLFF
TRBJ2-7 | NA | TRBV2 | NA | TGTGCCAGCAGTGGACGGGACTACGAGCAGTACTTC | CASSGRDYEQYF
TRBJ2-5 | NA | TRBV5-1 | NA | TGCGCCAGCAGCTTGCAGGGGCAAGAGACCCAGTACTTC | CASSLQGQETQYF
TRBJ1-6 | TRBD1 | TRBV11-2 | NA | TGTGCCAGCAGCCCCCAGGGGGTTTCACCCCTCCACTTT | CASSPQGVSPLHF
TRBJ2-1 | TRBD2 | TRBV11-2 | NA | TGTGCCAGCAGCTGGACTAGCGGGAGCTTCGTGACTAATGAGCAGTTCTTC | CASSWTSGSFVTNEQFF
TRBJ2-2 | NA | TRBV11-3 | NA | TGTGCCAGCAGCCCACAGACGGGAAACACCGGGGAGCTGTTTTTT | CASSPQTGNTGELFF
TRBJ2-7 | TRBD2 | TRBV2 | NA | TGTGCCAGCAGTGAATCGCCCCTAGCGGGCTCCTACGAGCAGTACTTC | CASSESPLAGSYEQYF
TRBJ2-1 | TRBD2 | TRBV4-1 | NA | TGCGCCAGCAGCCGGGCCGGACTAGCGGGAAACGGTAATGAGCAGTTCTTC | CASSRAGLAGNGNEQFF
TRBJ2-5 | NA | TRBV9 | NA | TGTGCCAGCAGCACCAAGGGGGTACCAATTGAGACCCAGTACTTC | CASSTKGVPIETQYF
TRBJ2-6 | NA | TRBV7-3 | NA | TGTGCCAGCAGCCCGCCATGGGGGGATAGCTCTGGGGCCAACGTCCTGACTTTC | CASSPPWGDSSGANVLTF
TRBJ2-1 | TRBD1 | TRBV7-7 | NA | TGTGCCAGCAGTCCGGACAGGCATCATGAGCAGTTCTTC | CASSPDRHHEQFF
TRBJ2-7 | NA | TRBV27 | once | TGTGCCAGCAGTTTACTCCCAGGCTCCTACGAGCAGTACTTC | CASSLLPGSYEQYF
TRBJ1-1 | NA | TRBV29-1 | NA | TGCAGCGTTTCTCGACAGAGTGAAGCTTTCTTT | CSVSRQSEAFF
TRBJ2-1 | NA | TRBV7-2 | NA | TGTGCCAGCAGCTCGACCGGGACTGGGGCCCGCAATGAGCAGTTCTTC | CASSSTGTGARNEQFF
TRBJ2-3 | TRBD1 | TRBV28 | NA | TGTGCCAGCAGTCCTAGGGGGCTTGGCACAGATACGCAGTATTTT | CASSPRGLGTDTQYF
TRBJ2-7 | NA | TRBV7-8 | NA | TGTGCCAGCAGCTTAGCCCGGACATTCTCCTACGAGCAGTACTTC | CASSLARTFSYEQYF
TRBJ2-3 | TRBD1 | TRBV18 | NA | TGTGCCAGCTCACCGACAGGGATAACCACAGATACGCAGTATTTT | CASSPTGITTDTQYF
TRBJ2-7 | NA | TRBV7-8 | NA | TGTGCCAGCAGCCCGAGGGAGACCTCCTACGAGCAGTACTTC | CASSPRETSYEQYF
TRBJ2-3 | NA | TRBV28 | few | TGTGCCAGCAGTAGCGAAGGACTTGGGAAAGATACGCAGTATTTT | CASSSEGLGKDTQYF
TRBJ2-3 | NA | TRBV27 | NA | TGTGCCAGCAAACGGAGTAGCACAGATACGCAGTATTTT | CASKRSSTDTQYF